This TCR beta chain is drawn from a study of brain T cells in children with intractable seizures. Study-wide findings and caveats: Pre- and post-surgery blood differed in depth, so pre-surgery absences may be undersampling.

On this clone: Its antigen is unidentified.

Method: immunoSEQ multiplex PCR; TCRdb's copy keeps in-frame clones and lacks some. The table includes approximately 110,000 clones, 85% to 95% detected once. The sequenced cases were selected for having the highest brain T cell transcript signatures. Patients received at least one anti-epileptic drug before surgery. The source material was peripheral blood, sampled at surgery. The origin of this receptor is a boy under two years old with hemimegalencephaly and intractable seizures.

DNA of the CDR3: TGTGCCAGCAGTGACGTCATGCCTCGGGAGACCCAGTACTTC. Translation: CASSDVMPRETQYF. The chain employs TRBV6-1 and TRBJ2-5; no clear D. The CDR3 consists of 14 residues. Trimming took off 3 bases at V and 5 bases at J, with 13 bases between the two ends. Germline loops: CDR1 MNHNS, CDR2 SASEGT.